The next 27 T cell receptor beta chains were all read from a single sample in a study of metastatic and nonmetastatic thyroid tumors. TCRdb re-analyzed the PCR reads through MiXCR. The data contain roughly 30,000 clones, about a sixth of them seen just once; the ten biggest clones take up approximately 10%. Until they underwent thyroid surgery, no patient had received any treatment. The sequencing input was blood. These receptors were taken from a female donor with papillary thyroid cancer or a benign thyroid nodule (not recorded which). Some clones in this sample may be carry-over from other donors' samples.

This clone was counted between two and nine times. V and J are TRBV28 and TRBJ1-1; D remains unclear. V was pared by 4 bases and J by 3 bases, with 15 bases between. The germline V gene encodes CDR1 MDHEN and CDR2 SYDVKM. The CDR3 runs to 15 residues. This CDR3 reads CASSWPEGLDTEAFF. The CDR3 DNA sequence: TGTGCCAGCAGTTGGCCAGAGGGCTTGGACACTGAAGCTTTCTTT. Complete variable domain (other parts from reference TRBV28 and TRBJ1-1): DVKVTQSSRYLVKRTGEKVFLECVQDMDHENMFWYRQDPGLGLRLIYFSYDVKMKEKGDIPEGYSVSREKKERFSLILESASTNQTSMYLCASSWPEGLDTEAFFGQGTRLTVV.

This clone has a single count. The V and J genes are TRBV3-1 and TRBJ2-7; no firm D call. The CDR3 contains 12 residues. Germline V lookup: CDR1 LGHDT, CDR2 YNNKEL (reference sequence). The germline V and J ends were trimmed by 3 bases and 3 bases, with 6 bases remaining between them. In DNA form, the CDR3 reads TGTGCCAGCAGCCAGCGAGACTACGAGCAGTACTTC. Its protein product is CASSQRDYEQYF.

This clone occurred many times. The V call is TRBV30, the J call TRBJ1-3; TRBD1 agrees at 8 bases. This CDR3 contains 14 residues. V trimming: 3 bases; J trimming: 4 bases; junction bases outside the gene matches: 5. Germline-derived CDR1 and CDR2 are GTSNPN and SVGIG (reference sequence). CDR3 coding DNA: TGTGCCTGGAGCCTCAGGGGGCCGGGAAACACCATATATTTT. Residues: CAWSLRGPGNTIYF.

The sample holds many counts of this clone. This rearrangement joins TRBV11-2 to TRBJ1-1; possibly TRBD1 for D (5 bases). The V end lost 5 bases, the J end lost 1 base, and 8 bases lay between the germline ends. This CDR3 region has 13 residues. In germline, CDR1 is SGHAT, CDR2 FQNNGV. The CDR3: CASSMTENTEAFF. Written as DNA, the CDR3 is TGTGCCAGCAGCATGACAGAGAACACTGAAGCTTTCTTT.

The chain links TRBV7-8 to TRBJ1-6; 9 nucleotides line up with TRBD1. Trimming took 6 bases from V and 7 from J; bases not matched to a gene: 4. Germline CDR1 reads SGHVS; CDR2 reads FQNEAQ. The CDR3 has 14 residues. The CDR3 DNA reads as TGTGCCAGCAGGCCTGGGACAGGGAATTCACCCCTCCACTTT. Its protein product is CASRPGTGNSPLHF. The complete variable domain, with remaining parts taken from reference TRBV7-8 and TRBJ1-6, reads GAGVSQSPRYKVAKRGQDVALRCDPISGHVSLFWYQQALGQGPEFLTYFQNEAQLDKSGLPSDRFFAERPEGSVSTLKIQRTQQEDSAVYLCASRPGTGNSPLHFGNGTRLTVT.

The rearrangement uses TRBV20-1 and TRBJ1-2, with 7 nucleotides matching TRBD1. This CDR3 spans 14 amino acids. Germline CDR1 and CDR2: DFQATT and SNEGSKA (reference sequence). With V trimmed by 0 bases and J by 4 bases, 5 bases remained unmatched. The CDR3 DNA reads TGCAGTGCTAGAGATCCGGGGACAGTCTATGGCTACACCTTC. Amino acids: CSARDPGTVYGYTF.

The chain employs TRBV5-6 and TRBJ2-7; D unclear. Germline-derived CDR1 and CDR2 are SGHDT and YYEEEE. The CDR3 runs to 15 residues. Trimming took 0 bases from V and 4 from J, leaving 14 bases between them. The CDR3 reads CASSLGLFLVYEQYF. Here the CDR3 DNA reads TGTGCCAGCAGCTTGGGACTGTTTCTAGTTTACGAGCAGTACTTC.

This clone was recorded at least ten times. The chain has TRBV28 and TRBJ2-6, with 7 bases fitting TRBD1. V lost 6 bases, J lost 0 bases, and 5 bases stayed unmatched. The germline V gene encodes CDR1 MDHEN and CDR2 SYDVKM. The CDR3 covers 16 residues. CDR3 loop: CASRGGADSGANVLTF. The CDR3 DNA follows: TGTGCCAGCAGAGGGGGCGCCGACTCTGGGGCCAACGTCCTGACTTTC.

This clone was observed many times. This chain uses TRBV15 with TRBJ1-2; 7 bases are shared with TRBD1. With 3 bases clipped from V and 0 bases from J, the junction kept 13 bases outside the gene matches. This CDR3 region has 18 residues. CDR1 is LNHNV, CDR2 YYDKDF, per germline (reference sequence). CDR3 loop: CATSSLAGQETSNYGYTF. Written as DNA, the CDR3 is TGTGCCACCAGCAGCCTAGCAGGACAGGAGACTTCTAACTATGGCTACACCTTC. Based on the CDR3 plus reference TRBV15 and TRBJ1-2, the full variable domain is DAMVIQNPRYQVTQFGKPVTLSCSQTLNHNVMYWYQQKSSQAPKLLFHYYDKDFNNEADTPDNFQSRRPNTSFCFLDIRSPGLGDTAMYLCATSSLAGQETSNYGYTFGSGTRLTVV.

The chain links TRBV20-1 to TRBJ1-3; D unclear. Germline values: CDR1 DFQATT, CDR2 SNEGSKA (reference sequence). The germline V and J ends were trimmed by 6 bases and 0 bases, with 3 bases remaining between them. This CDR3 comprises 11 residues. The CDR3: CSANSGNTIYF. CDR3 DNA: TGCAGTGCCAACTCTGGAAACACCATATATTTT.

This clone was observed at least ten times. The V and J genes are TRBV15 and TRBJ2-7; possible D gene TRBD2, 5 bases. The length of the CDR3 is 14 residues. The ends were cut back, 5 bases at V and 4 bases at J, with 15 bases in the middle. In germline, CDR1 is LNHNV, CDR2 YYDKDF (reference sequence). The CDR3 spells CATSSHRGTYEQYF. CDR3 nucleotides: TGTGCCACCAGCTCCCATCGGGGAACTTACGAGCAGTACTTC.

In this sample, this clone turned up many times. The rearrangement uses TRBV5-1 and TRBJ2-1; D not resolved. The CDR3 has 14 residues. Germline CDR1 is SGHRS and CDR2 is YFSETQ. With 0 bases removed from V and 3 bases from J, the gap between germline ends came to 7 bases. The CDR3 protein is CASSLDPDYNEQFF. CDR3 nucleotides: TGCGCCAGCAGCTTGGATCCCGACTACAATGAGCAGTTCTTC.

There are a few counts of this clone. The chain combines TRBV12-3 or TRBV12-4 with TRBJ2-7; maybe TRBD2 (6 bases). The CDR3 consists of 14 residues. V was trimmed by 3 bases and J by 4 bases, leaving 13 bases between them. Written as DNA, the CDR3 is TGTGCCAGCAGTTTTGGGGGGAGCCAATACGAGCAGTACTTC. This gives the protein CASSFGGSQYEQYF.

This clone has a count of ten or more. The chain is built from TRBV5-6 and TRBJ1-5; D remains ambiguous. Trimming took off 4 bases at V and 3 bases at J, with 8 bases between the two ends. Germline-derived CDR1 and CDR2 are SGHDT and YYEEEE. The CDR3 is made up of 13 amino acids. The CDR3 region is CASSRRNNQPQHF. The CDR3 DNA is TGTGCCAGCAGCAGACGGAACAATCAGCCCCAGCATTTT.

This clone was seen repeatedly, ten times or more. The chain has TRBV7-9 and TRBJ1-6; D is uncertain. CDR1 and CDR2 from the germline V gene are SEHNR and FQNEAQ (reference sequence). The germline V and J ends were trimmed by 3 bases and 7 bases, with 4 bases remaining between them. The CDR3 is 12 amino acids. The CDR3 sequence is CASSFPNSPLHF. DNA of the CDR3: TGTGCCAGCAGCTTCCCGAATTCACCCCTCCACTTT.

About this clone itself: Compared with germline, one end of the junction differs, possibly owing to a read error. The DNA of the CDR3 is TGCAGTGCTACACGCACAGATACGCAATATTTT. Amino acid sequence: CSATRTDTQYF. The chain is built from TRBV20-1 and TRBJ2-3; the D is unclear. The germline V gene has CDR1 DFQATT and CDR2 SNEGSKA (reference sequence). The CDR3 has 11 residues.

This clone was counted at least ten times. V and J are TRBV27 and TRBJ2-3; TRBD1 matches 11 bases. CDR1 is MNHEY and CDR2 is SMNVEV in the germline V gene (reference sequence). With 4 bases clipped from V and 5 bases from J, the junction kept 5 bases outside the gene matches. The CDR3 runs to 15 residues. The DNA of the CDR3 is TGTGCCAGCAGTTGGGGGACAGGGGGTTTAGATACGCAGTATTTT. As protein: CASSWGTGGLDTQYF.

The V and J genes are TRBV2 and TRBJ1-3; D is undetermined. This CDR3 is 16 amino acids long. Trimming stripped 10 bases from V and 0 bases from J, with 19 bases between. Germline V gene lookup returns CDR1 SNHLY and CDR2 FYNNEI. The CDR3 DNA is TGTGCCACCTGGGCAGATAATAAGGGCTCTGGAAACACCATATATTTT. It encodes CATWADNKGSGNTIYF.

This clone showed up many times. The V gene is TRBV18, the J gene TRBJ2-5; unclear D gene. Germline-derived CDR1 and CDR2 are KGHSH and LQKENI. The CDR3 sequence is 10 residues long. The V and J ends lost 5 bases and 3 bases respectively, with 1 base between them. The CDR3, as DNA: TGTGCCAGCTCAAAAGAGACCCAGTACTTC. Amino acid sequence: CASSKETQYF.

This clone was picked up a small number of times. This sequence joins TRBV6-1 and TRBJ2-7; D remains ambiguous. The CDR3 is made up of 15 amino acids. Trimming pared 4 bases from V and 6 bases from J, leaving 19 bases between. CDR1 MNHNS and CDR2 SASEGT come from the germline V gene. CDR3 residues: CASSVSGLSTCEQYV. The CDR3 DNA reads TGTGCCAGCAGTGTCTCAGGTCTATCCACCTGCGAGCAGTACGTC.

Remarks on this clone: Being one base from a much bigger clone, this may be a read error. No conserved phenylalanine or tryptophan ends this CDR3, so it is likely a read error. This sequence joins TRBV7-7 and TRBJ2-5; possible D gene TRBD1, 6 bases. Per the germline V gene, CDR1 is SSHAT and CDR2 is FNYEAQ (reference sequence). This CDR3 region has 16 residues. CDR3 nucleotides: TGTGCTAGCAGCCCTACAGGGTTAGGGCAGGGAGAGACCCAGTACCTC. It yields the protein CASSPTGLGQGETQYL.

This clone showed up many times. This chain uses TRBV5-6 with TRBJ1-4; D may be TRBD1 (5 bases). Trimming pared 3 bases from V and 3 bases from J, leaving 12 bases between. CDR1 and CDR2 (germline): SGHDT, YYEEEE. This CDR3 has 15 amino acids. The CDR3 reads CASSSYGRANEKLFF. The CDR3 nucleotides are TGTGCCAGCAGCTCCTACGGCAGGGCTAATGAAAAACTGTTTTTT.

This clone came up many times. The CDR3 here is CASLLGAASTDTQYF. Here the CDR3 DNA reads TGTGCCAGCTTATTGGGGGCAGCTAGCACAGATACGCAGTATTTT. The genes are TRBV7-9 and TRBJ2-3; TRBD1 might be the D (6 bases). The CDR3 is made up of 15 amino acids. From germline, CDR1 is SEHNR and CDR2 FQNEAQ (reference sequence). Trimming pared 8 bases from V and 0 bases from J, leaving 15 bases between.

In its sample, this clone was seen many times. The V and J genes are TRBV28 and TRBJ1-1; D is undetermined. Germline V CDR1 and CDR2: MDHEN, SYDVKM. V shed 6 bases and J shed 5 bases, with 13 bases lying between them. The CDR3 contains 13 residues. The CDR3 DNA reads TGTGCCAGCAGATCAGCGTCACGAACTGAAGCTTTCTTT. Protein: CASRSASRTEAFF. Based on the CDR3 plus reference TRBV28 and TRBJ1-1, the full variable domain is DVKVTQSSRYLVKRTGEKVFLECVQDMDHENMFWYRQDPGLGLRLIYFSYDVKMKEKGDIPEGYSVSREKKERFSLILESASTNQTSMYLCASRSASRTEAFFGQGTRLTVV.

This clone was picked up many times. The V call is TRBV7-9, the J call TRBJ1-3; TRBD1 matches 11 bases. J lost 7 bases, V lost 11 bases, and 10 bases had no gene match. The CDR3 runs to 14 residues. The germline V gene encodes CDR1 SEHNR and CDR2 FQNEAQ (reference sequence). The DNA for the CDR3 is TGTGCCTCGAGGACAGGGGGCGCTATCAACACCATATATTTT. This translates into CASRTGGAINTIYF.

Note on this clone: This could be a read error, since a much larger clone is one nucleotide away. The chain links TRBV4-1 to TRBJ1-2; D is undetermined. Germline CDR1 reads MGHRA; CDR2 reads YSYEKL. CDR3 length: 12 residues. CDR3 DNA sequence: TGCACCAGCAGCCCGGGTGATTATGGCTACACCTTC. Residues: CTSSPGDYGYTF.

Many counts were recorded for this clone. The rearrangement joins TRBV20-1 to TRBJ2-7; 9 nucleotides line up with TRBD1. Germline V lookup: CDR1 DFQATT, CDR2 SNEGSKA (reference sequence). CDR3 size: 16 residues. V lost 5 bases to trimming and J lost 1 base; unmatched junction nucleotides: 12. The CDR3 here is CSAQMVTGGISYEQYF. The CDR3 DNA reads TGCAGTGCTCAGATGGTAACAGGGGGCATATCCTACGAGCAGTACTTC.